The source of this TCR beta chain is a study of blood T cell repertoires in COVID-19 (dated by TCRdb to 2018 to 2021). As for the study more broadly: Recovered participants in ImmuneRACE Cohort 3 were defined by two consecutive negative NP/OP PCR tests, clearance by a healthcare professional, or resolution of symptoms. Collaborator samples came from the United States, Italy and Spain and covered acute and convalescent phases of COVID-19. The material from the prospective study consisted of cDNA or gDNA derived from T cells, B-cell-depleted T cells, or PBMCs. The dataset comprised deeply sampled blood TCRbeta repertoires from subjects exposed to, actively infected with, or recovered from COVID-19. The repertoires were released in a freely available public database meant as a resource for research on the immune response to SARS-CoV-2. The samples were drawn from the first 160 participants of the ongoing ImmuneRACE study and from 950 to 1,500 subjects provided by 6 global collaborators. Nearly every sample came with metadata listing a de-identified subject ID, COVID-19 status, age in years and sex. Where available, HLA class I and class II types were obtained from metadata supplied by the sample provider rather than from assay-based typing. The investigation overall reported the following: How much clinical and demographic metadata was included differed by source and by participant, and the metadata was provided uncurated.

Participants in the prospective study were aged roughly 18 to 95 years, lived in 24 United States geographic areas, and enrolled through a virtual design. In the prospective study, cohorts were assigned on the basis of participant-reported clinical history obtained from a screening survey and a study questionnaire. In the prospective study, whole blood, serum and a nasopharyngeal or oropharyngeal swab were collected from each participant by mobile phlebotomists. Additional blood draws and questionnaires over a 2-month period could optionally be provided by prospective study participants. Before DNA extraction, prospective study blood samples were shipped either frozen or at room temperature. The CDR3 runs 14 amino acids, cysteine and phenylalanine included. The DNA shown is the 42-base CDR3, in frame from base 1. CDR1 and CDR2 are read off the germline V gene (reference sequence) as MNHNY and SVGAGI. V and J are truncated by 2 bases and 1 base respectively, leaving an intervening sequence of 9 bases.

TCRbeta CDR3 regions were amplified from genomic DNA using the immunoSEQ Assay, a bias-controlled multiplex PCR. In the authors' own workflow: Within the assay, amplification of reference gene primers was used to estimate how many nucleated cells each sample contained. To quantify the absolute abundance of each unique TCRbeta CDR3 rearrangement, sequence reads were collapsed and filtered. For each sample, productive Simpson clonality was calculated by taking the square root of Simpson's diversity index across productive rearrangements. TCRdb took over this immuneACCESS table, retaining in-frame rearrangements with V and J assigned. Such tables are incomplete; in checked studies, under half of the missing clones stem from an unresolved V gene, and the remainder is unexplained. D and trimming were read from the DNA, whereas the V and J calls and clone size are those reported in that table. This sample comprises over 130,000 clones, 84% of them detected only once. Of the sample, 3.5% to 5% falls within the top ten clones.

As to this clone: The target of this receptor is not known. Qualities for individual bases were not recorded, and no much larger clone is one base off.

The source is a man aged 50 or older in a cohort exposed to, infected with or recovered from COVID-19 (not recorded which). Specimen: PBMCs or T cells enriched from blood (not recorded which). The sequence joins TRBV6-6 to TRBJ2-7; TRBD1 might be the D gene, on 6 matching bases. The encoded CDR3 is CASSYDRLSYEQYF. The nucleotide sequence reads as follows: TGTGCCAGCAGTTACGACAGGCTATCCTACGAGCAGTACTTC.